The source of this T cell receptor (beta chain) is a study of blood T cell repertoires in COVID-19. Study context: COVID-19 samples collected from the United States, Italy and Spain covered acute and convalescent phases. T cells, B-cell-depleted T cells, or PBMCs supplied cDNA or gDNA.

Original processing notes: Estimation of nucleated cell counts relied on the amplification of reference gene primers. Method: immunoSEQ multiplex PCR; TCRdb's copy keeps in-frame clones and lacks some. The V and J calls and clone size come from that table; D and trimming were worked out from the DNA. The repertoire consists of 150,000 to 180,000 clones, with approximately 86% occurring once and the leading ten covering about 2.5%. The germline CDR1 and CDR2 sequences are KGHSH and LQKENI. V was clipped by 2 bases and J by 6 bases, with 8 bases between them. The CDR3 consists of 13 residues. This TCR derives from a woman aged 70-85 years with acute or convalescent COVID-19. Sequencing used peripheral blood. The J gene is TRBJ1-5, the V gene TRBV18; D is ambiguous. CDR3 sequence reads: CASSPGESQPQHF. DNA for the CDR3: TGTGCCAGCTCACCAGGGGAGAGTCAGCCCCAGCATTTT.